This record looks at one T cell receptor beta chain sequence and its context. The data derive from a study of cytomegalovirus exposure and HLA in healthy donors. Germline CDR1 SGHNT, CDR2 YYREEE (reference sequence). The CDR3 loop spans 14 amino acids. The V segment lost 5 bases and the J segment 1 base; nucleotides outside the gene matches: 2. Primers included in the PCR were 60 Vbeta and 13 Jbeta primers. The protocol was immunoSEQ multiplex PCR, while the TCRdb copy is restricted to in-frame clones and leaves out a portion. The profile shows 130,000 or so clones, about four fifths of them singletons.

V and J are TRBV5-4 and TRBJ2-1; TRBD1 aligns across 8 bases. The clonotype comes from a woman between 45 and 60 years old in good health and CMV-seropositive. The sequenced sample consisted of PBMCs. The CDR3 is CASSDRGSYNEQFF. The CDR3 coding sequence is TGTGCCAGCAGTGACAGGGGTTCCTACAATGAGCAGTTCTTC.